The TCR beta chain described here comes from a study of somatic mutations in T cells in chronic GVHD (TCRdb year 2020). For sorting, cells were stained with anti-CD3, anti-CD4, anti-CD8 and a Vbeta20 antibody from the IOTest Beta Mark kit and sorted on a FACSAria III to a purity above 98%. Peripheral blood was collected in sodium heparin tubes and mononuclear cells were isolated by Ficoll-Paque PLUS density gradient centrifugation. Before TCRbeta deep sequencing, the CD4+ Vbeta20+, CD4+ Vbeta20-, and CD8+ T cell fractions were FACS-sorted. Genomic DNA was isolated and then used for TCRbeta deep sequencing. The immunoSEQ assay, provided as a commercial service, was used for both TCRbeta CDR3 sequencing and the initial data processing. As for how the authors treated the data: Reads were demultiplexed, adapter and primer sequences were removed, similar clones were merged by frequency-ratio clustering, and V, D, J genes were annotated with IMGT. This immuneACCESS table, as held by TCRdb, lists in-frame sequences with V and J called but not all clones. Of the missing ones, under half trace to an unresolved V gene in checked studies; the others have no known cause. V and J calls and clone size are given by that table; D and trimming were obtained from the DNA. Counted in this sample were 13,000 to 15,000 clones; about 80% of them appeared once. The ten largest clones capture about 30% of the sample.

Inclusive of the bounding cysteine and phenylalanine, the CDR3 is 11 residues long. This entry keeps only the CDR3 DNA: 33 bases, framed from base 1. From the germline V gene (reference sequence), CDR1 is DFQATT and CDR2 is SNEGSKA. The junction shows trimming of 5 bases on V and 3 bases on J, and the gene matches do not reach 0 bases of it. As regards this clone: What this receptor recognizes is not known. No much larger clonotype is one base removed from it; base qualities were not supplied.

The sequenced sample was Vbeta20-negative CD4+ T cells from blood. Sample cell subset or site, as interpreted from the label and publication: CD4+ T cells sorted as TCR Vbeta20 negative by flow cytometry. This TCR was sampled from a male patient aged 50 to 59 with chronic graft-versus-host disease. Some T cells present after a transplant may be cells of the graft donor. Here the chain combines TRBV20-1 and TRBJ2-5, with 7 bases aligning to TRBD2. The CDR3 loop reads CSAREEETQYF. In nucleotide form, the sequence is TGCAGTGCTCGGGAGGAAGAGACCCAGTACTTC.